This T cell receptor (beta chain) was identified in a study of blood T cell repertoires in COVID-19. About the study: Researchers got acute and convalescent COVID-19 samples from the United States, Italy and Spain. PBMCs, B-cell-depleted T cells, or T cells provided the cDNA or gDNA that made up the material.

As originally analysed: Nucleated cell counts were estimated from reference gene primer amplification. Measured with immunoSEQ multiplex PCR; TCRdb has only the in-frame clones, and not every one. The V and J calls and clone size come from that table; D and trimming were worked out from the DNA. The table records 110,000 to 150,000 clones, 88% of them present only once. Concerning this clone: Sequence at one end of the junction differs from germline and may be a read error.

This CDR3 is 13 amino acids long. Per the germline V gene, CDR1 is SGHTA and CDR2 is FQGNSA. The V and J genes are TRBV7-2 and TRBJ2-1, with 8 bases that match TRBD2. Input material: peripheral blood. This clonotype was obtained from a man between 65 and 85 years old with acute or convalescent COVID-19. CDR3 nucleotide sequence: TGTGCCAGCAGCTTAGCCTCAGCGGGGGAGCCGTTCTTC. Amino acid sequence: CASSLASAGEPFF.